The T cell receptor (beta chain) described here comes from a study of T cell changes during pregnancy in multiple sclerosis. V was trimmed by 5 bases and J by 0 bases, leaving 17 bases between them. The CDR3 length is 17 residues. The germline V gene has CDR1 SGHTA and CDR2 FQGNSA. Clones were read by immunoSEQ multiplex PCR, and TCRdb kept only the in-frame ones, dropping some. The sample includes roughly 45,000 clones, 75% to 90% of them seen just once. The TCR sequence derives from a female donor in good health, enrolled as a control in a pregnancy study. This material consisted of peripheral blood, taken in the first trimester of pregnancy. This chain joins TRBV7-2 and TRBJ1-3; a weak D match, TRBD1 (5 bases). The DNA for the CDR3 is TGTGCCAGCAGCCCACACGGGGGGGAGACCTCTGGAAACACCATATATTTT. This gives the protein CASSPHGGETSGNTIYF.